Listed below are T cell receptor beta chains from one sample, sequenced in a study of blood T cell repertoires in COVID-19. The protocol was immunoSEQ multiplex PCR, while the TCRdb copy is restricted to in-frame clones and leaves out a portion. This table has 25,000 or so clones, around 86% appearing once. The specimen was peripheral blood. The receptors here all came from a man between 65 and 85 years old with acute or convalescent COVID-19. Each CDR3 is given with its conserved first and last residue. D genes are given only for firm matches. Not every row has a clone size; where given, it reads once, few, many or a size class.

v_call	clone_size	cdr3_length	j_call	d_call	cdr3_aa	cdr3_nt
TRBV7-9	.	15	TRBJ2-1	TRBD2	CASSGGPGLADEQFF	TGTGCCAGCAGCGGGGGGCCGGGACTAGCCGATGAGCAGTTCTTC
TRBV7-6	.	14	TRBJ2-3	TRBD2	CASSLAGRTDTQYF	TGTGCCAGCAGCTTAGCCGGGAGGACAGATACGCAGTATTTT
TRBV5-1	.	14	TRBJ2-4	.	CASSLMGRRNIQYF	TGCGCCAGCAGCTTGATGGGGAGGAGAAACATTCAGTACTTC
TRBV6-6	.	12	TRBJ2-7	.	CASSQGSYEQYF	TGTGCCAGCTCACAGGGATCCTACGAGCAGTACTTC
TRBV7-2	.	13	TRBJ1-6	.	CASSTVVMSPLHF	TGTGCCAGCTCCACGGTCGTCATGTCACCCCTCCACTTT
TRBV7-2	.	15	TRBJ1-5	.	CASSLVSQGPQPQHF	TGTGCCAGCAGCTTAGTAAGTCAGGGGCCCCAGCCCCAGCATTTT
TRBV4-2	.	14	TRBJ1-2	.	CASSQTGLAYGYTF	TGTGCCAGCAGCCAAACGGGACTAGCCTATGGCTACACCTTC
TRBV30	.	15	TRBJ2-6	.	CAWSVGAGTANVLTF	TGTGCCTGGAGTGTTGGGGCCGGGACAGCCAACGTCCTGACTTTC
TRBV7-3	.	13	TRBJ2-5	.	CASSPPNRETQYF	TGTGCCAGCAGCCCACCCAATAGAGAGACCCAGTACTTC
TRBV4-3	.	13	TRBJ1-3	.	CASSQDQGYTIYF	TGCGCCAGCAGCCAAGACCAGGGGTACACCATATATTTT
TRBV4-1	.	15	TRBJ2-3	.	CASSQDKQLTDTQYF	TGCGCCAGCAGCCAAGATAAACAGTTGACAGATACGCAGTATTTT
TRBV5-1	.	14	TRBJ2-1	TRBD1	CASSPGQGFNEQFF	TGCGCCAGCAGCCCGGGACAGGGTTTCAATGAGCAGTTCTTC
TRBV15	.	14	TRBJ1-3	.	CATSRETRRNTIYF	TGTGCCACCAGCAGAGAAACACGAAGAAACACCATATATTTT
TRBV5-5	.	14	TRBJ2-3	.	CASSPGLGTDTQYF	TGTGCCAGCAGCCCCGGACTCGGCACAGATACGCAGTATTTT
TRBV14	.	17	TRBJ1-3	.	CASSQRRATLSGNTIYF	TGTGCCAGCAGCCAGCGCAGGGCCACCCTCTCTGGAAACACCATATATTTT
TRBV7-2	.	13	TRBJ2-1	.	CASTAGSQAEQFF	TGTGCCAGCACCGCTGGCTCCCAGGCTGAGCAGTTCTTC
TRBV19	.	15	TRBJ1-1	TRBD1	CASSIRAGGAAEAFF	TGTGCCAGTAGTATACGAGCAGGGGGTGCGGCTGAAGCTTTCTTT
TRBV11-2	.	16	TRBJ1-1	.	CASRSFEGGPGTEAFF	TGTGCCAGCCGAAGTTTCGAGGGTGGGCCGGGCACTGAAGCTTTCTTT
TRBV28	.	13	TRBJ2-7	.	CVTQGGVVYEQYF	TGTGTGACTCAAGGGGGGGTCGTTTACGAGCAGTACTTC
TRBV5-6	.	16	TRBJ2-7	TRBD1	CASSAYGDSRSYEQYF	TGTGCCAGCAGCGCCTACGGGGACAGTCGCTCCTACGAGCAGTACTTC
TRBV2	once	13	TRBJ1-5	.	CASSGPSNQPQHF	TGTGCCAGCAGTGGTCCGAGCAATCAGCCCCAGCATTTT
TRBV19	.	14	TRBJ2-4	.	CASSLSVAKNIQYF	TGTGCCAGTAGTCTCTCCGTAGCCAAAAACATTCAGTACTTC
TRBV5-4	.	14	TRBJ2-7	.	CASSLRGTTYEQYF	TGTGCCAGCAGCTTACGGGGTACGACCTACGAGCAGTACTTC
TRBV29-1	.	12	TRBJ1-2	TRBD1	CSVEPQGEGYTF	TGCAGCGTTGAGCCACAGGGGGAGGGCTACACCTTC
TRBV28	.	14	TRBJ2-7	.	CASLPAGLDYEQYF	TGTGCCAGCCTACCGGCGGGCCTAGACTACGAGCAGTACTTC
TRBV3-1/TRBV3-2	.	19	TRBJ2-2	TRBD2	CASSQKGLAGGRGTGELFF	TGTGCCAGCAGCCAAAAAGGGCTAGCGGGAGGACGCGGCACCGGGGAGCTGTTTTTT
TRBV27	.	15	TRBJ1-5	.	CASSFQQGGDQPQHF	TGTGCCAGCAGTTTCCAACAGGGAGGGGATCAGCCCCAGCATTTT
TRBV6-6	.	14	TRBJ2-3	TRBD2	CASRTSGGTDTQYF	TGTGCCAGCCGGACTAGCGGGGGCACAGATACGCAGTATTTT
TRBV12-3/TRBV12-4	.	13	TRBJ1-1	.	CASSLTVNTEAFF	TGTGCCAGCAGCTTGACAGTGAACACTGAAGCTTTCTTT
TRBV4-1	.	15	TRBJ1-1	.	CASSQVPGANTEAFF	TGCGCCAGCAGCCAAGTTCCAGGGGCGAACACTGAAGCTTTCTTT
TRBV7-9	.	11	TRBJ1-1	.	CASSFAVEAFF	TGTGCCAGCAGCTTTGCGGTTGAAGCTTTCTTT
TRBV2	.	14	TRBJ1-2	TRBD1	CASARDRVDYGYTF	TGTGCCAGCGCTCGGGACAGGGTGGACTATGGCTACACCTTC
TRBV9	.	15	TRBJ2-3	TRBD2	CASAASGRGTDTQYF	TGTGCCAGCGCAGCTAGCGGGAGGGGCACAGATACGCAGTATTTT
TRBV24-1	.	14	TRBJ2-2	.	CATSASNRAGELFF	TGTGCCACCAGTGCCAGTAACCGGGCCGGGGAGCTGTTTTTT
TRBV30	.	15	TRBJ1-5	.	CAWSVRRGGNQPQHF	TGTGCCTGGAGTGTACGAAGGGGTGGGAATCAGCCCCAGCATTTT
TRBV7-2	once	12	TRBJ1-2	.	CASSLARDGYTF	TGTGCCAGCAGCTTAGCACGGGATGGCTACACCTTC
TRBV30	.	12	TRBJ2-7	.	CAWSETAGEQYF	TGTGCCTGGAGTGAAACAGCGGGCGAGCAGTACTTC
TRBV7-3	.	13	TRBJ1-1	.	CASSLTIGAEAFF	TGTGCCAGCAGCTTAACGATAGGGGCTGAAGCTTTCTTT
TRBV7-6	.	16	TRBJ1-3	.	CASSLALGASVDTIYF	TGTGCCAGCAGCTTAGCTTTAGGGGCTTCCGTGGACACCATATATTTT
TRBV12-3/TRBV12-4	.	12	TRBJ1-5	TRBD1	CATTGGNQPQHF	TGTGCCACCACAGGGGGCAATCAGCCCCAGCATTTT
TRBV30	.	13	TRBJ2-3	.	CAWSGGTTDTQYF	TGTGCCTGGAGTGGAGGCACCACAGATACGCAGTATTTT
TRBV5-1	.	17	TRBJ2-1	TRBD2	CASSFGLAGLSYNEQFF	TGCGCCAGCAGCTTTGGACTAGCGGGTCTTTCCTACAATGAGCAGTTCTTC